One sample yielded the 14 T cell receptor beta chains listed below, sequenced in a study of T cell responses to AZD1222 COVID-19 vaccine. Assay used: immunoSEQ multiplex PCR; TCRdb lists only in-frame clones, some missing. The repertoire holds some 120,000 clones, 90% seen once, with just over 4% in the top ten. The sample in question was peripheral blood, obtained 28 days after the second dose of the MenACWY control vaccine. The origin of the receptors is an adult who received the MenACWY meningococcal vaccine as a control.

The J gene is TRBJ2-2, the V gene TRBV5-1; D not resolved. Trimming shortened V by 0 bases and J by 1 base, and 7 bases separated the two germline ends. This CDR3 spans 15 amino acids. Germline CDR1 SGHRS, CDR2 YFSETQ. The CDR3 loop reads CASSLDWGNTGELFF. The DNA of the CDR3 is TGCGCCAGCAGCTTGGATTGGGGGAACACCGGGGAGCTGTTTTTT.

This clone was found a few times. Here the CDR3 DNA reads TGTGCCAGCAGCTTCTCGATAGAGGGGACAGATACGCAGTATTTT. Translated: CASSFSIEGTDTQYF. The chain couples TRBV11-2 to TRBJ2-3; D is possibly TRBD1 or TRBD2 (5 bases each). Germline values: CDR1 SGHAT, CDR2 FQNNGV. V lost 3 bases to trimming and J lost 3 bases, with 13 bases between them. This CDR3 has 15 amino acids.

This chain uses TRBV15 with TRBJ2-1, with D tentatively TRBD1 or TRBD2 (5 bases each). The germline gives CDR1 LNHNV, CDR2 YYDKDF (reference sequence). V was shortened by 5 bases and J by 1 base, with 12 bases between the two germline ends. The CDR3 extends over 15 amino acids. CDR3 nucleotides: TGTGCCACCAGCGAAGTTGAGGGGTCCTACAATGAGCAGTTCTTC. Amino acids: CATSEVEGSYNEQFF.

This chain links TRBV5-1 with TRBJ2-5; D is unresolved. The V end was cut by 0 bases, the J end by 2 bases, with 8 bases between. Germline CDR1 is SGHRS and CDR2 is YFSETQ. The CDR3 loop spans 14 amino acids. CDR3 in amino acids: CASSLVSGQETQYF. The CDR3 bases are TGCGCCAGCAGCTTGGTATCAGGACAAGAGACCCAGTACTTC. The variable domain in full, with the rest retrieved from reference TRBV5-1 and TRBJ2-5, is KAGVTQTPRYLIKTRGQQVTLSCSPISGHRSVSWYQQTPGQGLQFLFEYFSETQRNKGNFPGRFSGRQFSNSRSEMNVSTLELGDSALYLCASSLVSGQETQYFGPGTRLLVL.

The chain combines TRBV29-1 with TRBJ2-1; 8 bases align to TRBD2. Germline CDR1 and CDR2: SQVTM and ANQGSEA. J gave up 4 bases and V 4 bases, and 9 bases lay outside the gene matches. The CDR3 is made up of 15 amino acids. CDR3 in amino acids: CSVGVSGKKYNEQFF. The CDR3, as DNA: TGCAGCGTTGGGGTTAGCGGGAAAAAATACAATGAGCAGTTCTTC.

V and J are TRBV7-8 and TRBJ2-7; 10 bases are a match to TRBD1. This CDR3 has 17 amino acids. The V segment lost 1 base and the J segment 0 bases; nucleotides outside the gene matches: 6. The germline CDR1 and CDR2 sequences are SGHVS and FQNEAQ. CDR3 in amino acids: CASSLERDRGDSYEQYV. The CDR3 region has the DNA TGTGCCAGCAGCTTAGAAAGGGACAGGGGCGACTCCTACGAGCAGTACGTC.

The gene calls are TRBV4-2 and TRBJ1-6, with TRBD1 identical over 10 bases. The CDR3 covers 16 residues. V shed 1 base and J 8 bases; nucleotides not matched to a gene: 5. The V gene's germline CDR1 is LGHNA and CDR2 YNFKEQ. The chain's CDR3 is CASSQVVGTGDSPLHF. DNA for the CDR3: TGTGCCAGCAGCCAAGTGGTAGGGACAGGGGATTCACCCCTCCACTTT.

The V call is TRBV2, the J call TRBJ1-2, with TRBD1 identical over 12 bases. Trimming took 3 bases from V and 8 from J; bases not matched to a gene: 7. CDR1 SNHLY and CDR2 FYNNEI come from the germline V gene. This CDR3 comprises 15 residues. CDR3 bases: TGTGCCAGCAGTGATCCGGGACAGGGGGCTCTCGGCTACACCTTC. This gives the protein CASSDPGQGALGYTF.

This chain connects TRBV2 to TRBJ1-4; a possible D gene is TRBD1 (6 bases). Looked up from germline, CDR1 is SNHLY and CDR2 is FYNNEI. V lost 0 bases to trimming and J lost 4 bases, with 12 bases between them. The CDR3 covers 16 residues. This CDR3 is CASSEAAGVGNEKLFF. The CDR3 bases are TGTGCCAGCAGTGAAGCGGCAGGGGTTGGTAATGAAAAACTGTTTTTT. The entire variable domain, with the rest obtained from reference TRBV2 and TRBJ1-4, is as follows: EPEVTQTPSHQVTQMGQEVILRCVPISNHLYFYWYRQILGQKVEFLVSFYNNEISEKSEIFDDQFSVERPDGSNFTLKIRSTKLEDSAMYFCASSEAAGVGNEKLFFGSGTQLSVL.

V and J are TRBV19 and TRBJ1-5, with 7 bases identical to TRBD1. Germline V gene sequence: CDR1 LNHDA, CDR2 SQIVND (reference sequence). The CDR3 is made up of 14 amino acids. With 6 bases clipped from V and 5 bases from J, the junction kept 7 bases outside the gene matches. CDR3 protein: CASRQGLEDQPQHF. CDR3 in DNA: TGTGCCAGTAGACAGGGGTTAGAAGATCAGCCCCAGCATTTT.

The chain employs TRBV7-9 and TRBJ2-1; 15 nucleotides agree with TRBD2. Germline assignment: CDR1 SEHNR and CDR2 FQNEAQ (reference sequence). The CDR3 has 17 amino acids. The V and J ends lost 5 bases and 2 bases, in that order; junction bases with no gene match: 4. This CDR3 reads CASSPRTSGRAYNEQFF. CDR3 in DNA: TGTGCCAGCAGCCCCAGGACTAGCGGGAGGGCCTACAATGAGCAGTTCTTC. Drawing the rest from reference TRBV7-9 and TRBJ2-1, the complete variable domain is DTGVSQNPRHKITKRGQNVTFRCDPISEHNRLYWYRQTLGQGPEFLTYFQNEAQLEKSRLLSDRFSAERPKGSFSTLEIQRTEQGDSAMYLCASSPRTSGRAYNEQFFGPGTRLTVL.

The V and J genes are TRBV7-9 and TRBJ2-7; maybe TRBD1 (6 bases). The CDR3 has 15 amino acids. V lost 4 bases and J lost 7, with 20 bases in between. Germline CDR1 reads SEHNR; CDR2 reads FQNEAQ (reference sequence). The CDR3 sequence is CASSSAPTGPGEQYF. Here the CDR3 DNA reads TGTGCCAGCAGCTCCGCCCCGACAGGCCCGGGGGAGCAGTACTTC.

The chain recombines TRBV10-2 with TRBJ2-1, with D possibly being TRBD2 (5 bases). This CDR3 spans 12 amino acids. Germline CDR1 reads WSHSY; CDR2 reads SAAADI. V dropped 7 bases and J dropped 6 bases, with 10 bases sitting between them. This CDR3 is CASMGVGNEQFF. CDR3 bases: TGCGCCAGCATGGGAGTTGGCAATGAGCAGTTCTTC.

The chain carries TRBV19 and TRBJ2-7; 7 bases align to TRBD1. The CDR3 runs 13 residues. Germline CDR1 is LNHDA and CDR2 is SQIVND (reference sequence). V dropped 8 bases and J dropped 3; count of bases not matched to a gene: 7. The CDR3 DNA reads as TGTGCCAGTGCACAGGGGATTTACTACGAGCAGTACTTC. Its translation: CASAQGIYYEQYF.